This entry concerns a single TCR delta chain. Its antigen is unknown. CDR1 is TSWWSYY and CDR2 is QGS in the germline V gene. This CDR3 has 20 residues. V trimming: 3 bases; J trimming: 0 bases; junction bases outside the gene matches: 19. This sample was taken from a study of Vδ1+ human thymocytes. After alphabeta T cell depletion, CD3+ Vdelta1+ Vdelta2- thymocytes were sorted. Study-wide findings and caveats: Thymic TRG and TRD repertoires appeared highly polyclonal, with Gaussian CDR3 length distributions. Thymic delta-chain repertoires held approximately 20% Vdelta2 sequences and few Vdelta3, despite high sort purity.

RNA was extracted from the cells and then reverse transcribed. CDR3 amplicons came from multiplex PCR with pooled V-gene forward and constant-region reverse primers. TCRdb re-processed the multiplex PCR reads using CATT. Of around 56,000 delta-chain clones listed, around 16% are singletons. The sequence was obtained from a girl in the first two years of life who had congenital heart surgery. Sequencing was performed on Vdelta1+ gamma-delta thymocytes from the thymus. Regarding subset: FACS-sorted CD3+ TCRalphabeta- TCRVdelta1+ TCRVdelta2- thymocytes. The chain carries TRDV1 and TRDJ1, with 7 bases matching TRDD3. As DNA, the CDR3 is TGTGCTCTTGGGGATTGCTCGGCCTCCCTTGCTGGGGGGTACACCGATAAACTCATCTTT. This encodes CALGDCSASLAGGYTDKLIF.